This T cell receptor beta chain was observed in a study of cytomegalovirus exposure and HLA in healthy donors. There were likely unrecorded immune exposures, though donors were nominally healthy when sampled. This clone was found once. PCR was performed using 60 Vbeta and 13 Jbeta primers. Sequencing was performed with immunoSEQ multiplex PCR; in TCRdb, only in-frame clones are kept and a portion is missing. The data contain over 120,000 clones, over 75% of them singletons. Sequencing input: PBMCs. This sequence originates from a man aged 45-65 years in good health and CMV-seronegative.

CDR3: CASSQEQGNTEAFF. The CDR3 DNA follows: TGCGCCAGCAGCCAAGAACAGGGAAACACTGAAGCTTTCTTT. V and J are TRBV4-1 and TRBJ1-1, with D perhaps TRBD1 (6 bases). The CDR3 length is 14 residues. V shed 0 bases and J shed 2 bases, with 7 bases lying between them. Germline CDR1 MGHRA, CDR2 YSYEKL.